The sequence of this T cell receptor (beta chain) was determined in a study of cytomegalovirus exposure and HLA in healthy donors. Whole-study findings and limits: In a later analysis, an Asian-associated ancestry cluster reportedly showed fewer N-insertions than the roughly 690-donor mean. Previous analysis showed most TCR beta V segments were productive about 87% or about 30% of the time. What was likely a sequencing artifact was a cluster of highly shared sequence variants.

PCR primers comprised 60 Vbeta and 13 Jbeta primers. The assay was immunoSEQ multiplex PCR, and TCRdb's table has in-frame clones only and misses some. The sample has roughly 99,000 clones, approximately 80% seen once. This clone was recorded once. The antigen is undetermined. V was clipped by 3 bases and J by 1 base, with 16 bases between them. The CDR3 extends over 16 amino acids. The V gene's germline CDR1 is SGDLS and CDR2 YYNGEE. The TCR was taken from a male donor in good health and CMV-seropositive. Material for sequencing was PBMCs. The chain joins TRBV9 to TRBJ1-1, with D maybe TRBD1 (6 bases). CDR3 sequence (DNA): TGTGCCAGCAGCGCGTCCTCTCTACAGGGGAACACTGAAGCTTTCTTT. This translates into CASSASSLQGNTEAFF.